Listed here are 14 T cell receptor beta chains from one sample, sequenced in a study of CD8+ T cells in alopecia areata. Treatment specified: oral pan-JAK inhibitor, 5-10 mg twice daily. Following RNA extraction, reverse transcription yielded cDNA that acted as the sequencing template. Profiled with immunoSEQ multiplex PCR; TCRdb holds only in-frame clones, not every one. The table has 150,000 or so clones, roughly 50% seen once. Specimen: CD4+ T cells sorted from blood, collected at roughly week 58, from a patient treated with tofacitinib. The receptors originated from a human donor with alopecia areata.

This clone was found a few times. The genes are TRBV6-6 and TRBJ1-2; D is unclear. The CDR3 contains 12 residues. From germline, CDR1 is MNHNY and CDR2 SVGAGI (reference sequence). With 7 bases removed from V and 3 bases from J, the gap between germline ends came to 9 bases. This chain's CDR3 is CASTRQDYGYTF. CDR3 DNA: TGTGCCAGCACCCGACAAGACTATGGCTACACCTTC.

This clone was seen many times. The rearrangement uses TRBV7-2 and TRBJ1-5, with D hard to call. The CDR3 totals 12 residues. From germline, CDR1 is SGHTA and CDR2 FQGNSA. Trimming took off 2 bases at V and 7 bases at J, with 6 bases between the two ends. The CDR3 DNA sequence: TGTGCCAGCAGCTTATTAGGCCAGCCCCAGCATTTT. This gives the protein CASSLLGQPQHF.

In DNA form, the CDR3 reads TGCGCCAGCAGCCAAGAGCGGGGAGGGGATACGCAGTATTTT. Protein: CASSQERGGDTQYF. The chain joins TRBV4-1 to TRBJ2-3, with 7 nucleotides matching TRBD2. This CDR3 has 14 residues. V shed 0 bases, J shed 6 bases, and the junction held 3 bases outside the gene matches. Germline CDR1 is MGHRA and CDR2 is YSYEKL.

This clone was counted a few times. In the same sample, other DNA sequences code for this CDR3. The chain links TRBV29-1 to TRBJ1-5; TRBD1 is a possible D gene (5 bases). Germline V gene data show CDR1 as SQVTM and CDR2 as ANQGSEA. Trimming removed 4 bases from V and 2 bases from J, with 12 bases in between. The CDR3 runs to 14 residues. The CDR3 here is CSVAGGTGNQPQHF. Written as DNA, the CDR3 is TGCAGCGTTGCGGGGGGAACGGGCAATCAGCCCCAGCATTTT.

V usage is TRBV15 and J usage is TRBJ2-5, with no clear D. Germline-derived CDR1 and CDR2 are LNHNV and YYDKDF (reference sequence). V lost 0 bases and J 4 bases, leaving 12 bases between the germline ends. There are 15 residues in the CDR3. CDR3 in amino acids: CATSRDRVSLETQYF. CDR3 DNA sequence: TGTGCCACCAGCAGAGATCGGGTTTCCTTAGAGACCCAGTACTTC.

A single count supports this clone. This chain uses TRBV6-5 with TRBJ1-3, with D hard to call. V gave up 7 bases and J gave up 4 bases, with 8 bases separating them. The germline V gene has CDR1 MNHEY and CDR2 SVGAGI. The CDR3 loop spans 12 amino acids. The CDR3 DNA sequence: TGTGCCAGCAACAACGGAGGAAACACCATATATTTT. Protein: CASNNGGNTIYF.

Written as DNA, the CDR3 is TGTGCCAGCAGTCCACGGACAGCTAGCAATCAGCCCCAGCATTTT. This sequence encodes CASSPRTASNQPQHF. This chain joins TRBV27 and TRBJ1-5, with D perhaps matching TRBD1 (6 bases). The length of the CDR3 is 15 residues. Looked up from germline, CDR1 is MNHEY and CDR2 is SMNVEV (reference sequence). V lost 5 bases and J 0 bases, leaving 11 bases between the germline ends.

The chain employs TRBV27 and TRBJ2-7, with 8 nucleotides matching TRBD1. This CDR3 is 14 amino acids long. With 5 bases clipped from V and 3 bases from J, the junction kept 6 bases outside the gene matches. CDR1 is MNHEY, CDR2 SMNVEV, per germline (reference sequence). The CDR3 coding sequence is TGTGCCAGCAGTCGGACAGGGTCACGCTACGAGCAGTACTTC. Translating gives CASSRTGSRYEQYF.

The V and J genes are TRBV9 and TRBJ1-6; 7 positions agree with TRBD1. This CDR3 has 15 amino acids. Germline loops: CDR1 SGDLS, CDR2 YYNGEE. V was pared by 4 bases and J by 8 bases, with 9 bases of the junction left unmatched. Written as DNA, the CDR3 is TGTGCCAGCAGCCCCAGACAGGGATTGGATTCACCCCTCCACTTT. Translating it yields CASSPRQGLDSPLHF.

With respect to this clone: Other nucleotide sequences from this sample produce the same CDR3. The rearrangement links TRBV5-6 to TRBJ1-5; the D is unclear. V lost 0 bases and J lost 1, with 5 bases in between. Looked up from germline, CDR1 is SGHDT and CDR2 is YYEEEE. This CDR3 has 14 amino acids. Here the CDR3 DNA reads TGTGCCAGCAGCTTGGGTCAGAGCAATCAGCCCCAGCATTTT. As protein: CASSLGQSNQPQHF.

This clone was counted a few times. The V gene is TRBV19, the J gene TRBJ1-2, with TRBD1 matching over 10 bases. This CDR3 spans 15 amino acids. Germline CDR1 LNHDA, CDR2 SQIVND (reference sequence). Germline trimming cut 5 bases from V and 4 bases from J; bases unmatched to any gene: 7. The CDR3 reads CASSRGTGEVYGYTF. The CDR3 DNA is TGTGCCAGTAGTCGCGGGACAGGGGAAGTCTATGGCTACACCTTC. The variable domain in full, completed from reference TRBV19 and TRBJ1-2, reads DGGITQSPKYLFRKEGQNVTLSCEQNLNHDAMYWYRQDPGQGLRLIYYSQIVNDFQKGDIAEGYSVSREKKESFPLTVTSAQKNPTAFYLCASSRGTGEVYGYTFGSGTRLTVV.

The V gene is TRBV5-1, the J gene TRBJ1-1; D perhaps matches TRBD1 (5 bases). Trimming removed 5 bases at V and 7 bases at J, with 15 bases between. Germline V lookup: CDR1 SGHRS, CDR2 YFSETQ. The CDR3 is made up of 13 amino acids. The CDR3 region is CASRITGSDEAFF. The CDR3 DNA sequence: TGCGCCAGCAGAATAACAGGTAGTGATGAAGCTTTCTTT.

The rearrangement uses TRBV10-3 and TRBJ1-1; a possible D gene is TRBD1 (6 bases). Germline values: CDR1 ENHRY, CDR2 SYGVKD. Trimming removed 5 bases from V and 0 bases from J, with 13 bases in between. The CDR3 extends over 15 amino acids. In DNA, the CDR3 is TGTGCCATCAGTACGGGACAAATACTGAACACTGAAGCTTTCTTT. Its translation is CAISTGQILNTEAFF.

In this sample, this clone turned up a few times. The chain carries TRBV15 and TRBJ2-5; D not resolved. V was shortened by 0 bases and J by 5 bases, with 13 bases between the two germline ends. Looked up from germline, CDR1 is LNHNV and CDR2 is YYDKDF (reference sequence). The CDR3 runs 15 residues. CDR3 sequence (DNA): TGTGCCACCAGCAGAGATGGGGTTATCGGGGAGACCCAGTACTTC. It encodes CATSRDGVIGETQYF.